One sample yielded the 30 T cell receptor beta chains listed below, sequenced in a study of somatic mutations in cytotoxic T cells in rheumatoid arthritis. Assay: immunoSEQ multiplex PCR; the TCRdb copy retains only in-frame clones and omits some. The sample records about 36,000 clones, about 80% being singletons. Sequencing was carried out using CD8+ T cells sorted from blood. These receptor sequences come from a man between 40 and 49 years old in good health.

The chain employs TRBV28 and TRBJ1-4; possible D gene TRBD1, 5 bases. With 0 bases removed from V and 1 base from J, the gap between germline ends came to 9 bases. The CDR3 runs to 16 residues. The germline gives CDR1 MDHEN, CDR2 SYDVKM. Here the CDR3 DNA reads TGTGCCAGCAGTTTATGGGCCGGGGGAACTAATGAAAAACTGTTTTTT. This translates into CASSLWAGGTNEKLFF.

CDR3 nucleotides: TGTGCCAGCAGCTTAAGTTACGGACAAGACAATGAAAAACTGTTTTTT. Translation gives CASSLSYGQDNEKLFF. This chain links TRBV7-9 with TRBJ1-4; tentative D call: TRBD1 (5 bases). CDR3 size: 16 residues. V lost 2 bases and J lost 5, with 15 bases in between. The germline gives CDR1 SEHNR, CDR2 FQNEAQ (reference sequence).

This chain connects TRBV9 to TRBJ1-3; D remains ambiguous. Trimming stripped 0 bases from V and 0 bases from J, with 10 bases between. The germline gives CDR1 SGDLS, CDR2 YYNGEE. CDR3 length: 16 amino acids. In DNA, the CDR3 is TGTGCCAGCAGCGTAGAAACGGTAGACTCTGGAAACACCATATATTTT. Amino acids: CASSVETVDSGNTIYF.

This sequence joins TRBV28 and TRBJ2-1; TRBD2 matches 8 bases. Germline trimming cut 7 bases from V and 2 bases from J; bases unmatched to any gene: 7. This CDR3 has 15 residues. In germline, CDR1 is MDHEN, CDR2 SYDVKM. CDR3 nucleotides: TGTGCCAGCACCGGGGGACTAGTAACCTACAATGAGCAGTTCTTC. Protein: CASTGGLVTYNEQFF.

The chain is built from TRBV7-8 and TRBJ2-7; 8 nucleotides align to TRBD1. The CDR3 loop spans 15 amino acids. V shed 5 bases and J 3 bases; nucleotides not matched to a gene: 9. In germline, CDR1 is SGHVS, CDR2 FQNEAQ. For the CDR3, the DNA is TGTGCCAGCAGCCCTACGACAGGGGAGGTCTACGAGCAGTACTTC. Amino acids: CASSPTTGEVYEQYF.

DNA of the CDR3: TGCGCCAGCAGCCAAGGGCCTAGCGGGAGGGAGGTAGATACGCAGTATTTT. It yields the protein CASSQGPSGREVDTQYF. The chain carries TRBV4-3 and TRBJ2-3; 12 nucleotides line up with TRBD2. Germline CDR1 and CDR2: LGHNA and YSLEER. The CDR3 consists of 17 residues. V lost 1 base and J lost 5; bases outside the gene matches: 7.

The V and J genes are TRBV5-1 and TRBJ2-1; unclear D gene. Per germline, CDR1 SGHRS and CDR2 YFSETQ. The CDR3 runs 14 residues. The V end lost 0 bases, the J end lost 0 bases, and 4 bases lay between the germline ends. CDR3 coding DNA: TGCGCCAGCAGCTTGGCCAGCTCCTACAATGAGCAGTTCTTC. This gives the protein CASSLASSYNEQFF.

This clone is a singleton in its sample. The V and J genes are TRBV5-1 and TRBJ2-3; no firm D call. From germline, CDR1 is SGHRS and CDR2 YFSETQ. This CDR3 region has 14 residues. V gave up 1 base and J gave up 4 bases, with 10 bases separating them. CDR3 nucleotides: TGCGCCAGCAGCTTGTCGGTCGGACCAGATACGCAGTATTTT. It translates to CASSLSVGPDTQYF.

The V gene is TRBV4-1, the J gene TRBJ1-1; D is uncertain. Trimming removed 0 bases at V and 7 bases at J, with 21 bases between. This CDR3 has 17 amino acids. Germline CDR1 and CDR2: MGHRA and YSYEKL. The CDR3 loop is CASSQERQSHENGEAFF. The CDR3 nucleotides are TGCGCCAGCAGCCAAGAACGGCAATCCCACGAGAATGGTGAAGCTTTCTTT.

The V call is TRBV19, the J call TRBJ2-7, with TRBD2 identical over 11 bases. The germline gives CDR1 LNHDA, CDR2 SQIVND (reference sequence). V was clipped by 7 bases and J by 5 bases; unmatched bases: 25. The CDR3 runs to 20 residues. The CDR3 bases are TGTGCCAGTAAGGTGGTCTTGGTTCGTCAAACTAGCGGGAGAAACCACGAGCAGTACTTC. Amino acid sequence: CASKVVLVRQTSGRNHEQYF.

V usage is TRBV28 and J usage is TRBJ2-3, with no clear D. Germline CDR1 and CDR2: MDHEN and SYDVKM. There are 15 residues in the CDR3. V was trimmed by 3 bases and J by 2 bases, leaving 12 bases between them. CDR3 bases: TGTGCCAGCAGTTTTAAATCAAGGTACACAGATACGCAGTATTTT. This sequence encodes CASSFKSRYTDTQYF.

V usage is TRBV7-9 and J usage is TRBJ2-3; TRBD2 matches at 7 bases. This CDR3 has 16 amino acids. Germline CDR1 reads SEHNR; CDR2 reads FQNEAQ (reference sequence). The ends lost 8 bases at V and 4 bases at J; junction bases unmatched: 15. For the CDR3, the DNA is TGTGCCAGCGGGGGGGGTGGGAAGCGGGACTCAGATACGCAGTATTTT. Translating gives CASGGGGKRDSDTQYF.

The rearrangement joins TRBV12-5 to TRBJ2-5; D possibly uses TRBD1 or TRBD2 (6 bases each). Trimming took off 1 base at V and 5 bases at J, with 14 bases between the two ends. Germline lookup yields CDR1 LGHNT and CDR2 FRNRAP. This CDR3 contains 15 residues. The CDR3 here is CASGLGGTGAETQYF. DNA of the CDR3: TGTGCTAGTGGTTTGGGGGGGACGGGGGCGGAGACCCAGTACTTC.

The chain recombines TRBV15 with TRBJ1-2, with D unclear. The CDR3 is 14 residues long. Per germline, CDR1 LNHNV and CDR2 YYDKDF (reference sequence). V gave up 0 bases and J gave up 4 bases, with 9 bases separating them. The CDR3 DNA is TGTGCCACCAGCAGAGAAAAAGCTTCCTATGGCTACACCTTC. Translation: CATSREKASYGYTF. The full variable domain, rest sourced from reference TRBV15 and TRBJ1-2, is DAMVIQNPRYQVTQFGKPVTLSCSQTLNHNVMYWYQQKSSQAPKLLFHYYDKDFNNEADTPDNFQSRRPNTSFCFLDIRSPGLGDTAMYLCATSREKASYGYTFGSGTRLTVV.

This chain connects TRBV27 to TRBJ2-7; 9 nucleotides agree with TRBD1. J gave up 3 bases and V 5 bases, and 5 bases lay outside the gene matches. In germline, CDR1 is MNHEY, CDR2 SMNVEV (reference sequence). The CDR3 is 14 residues long. CDR3 nucleotide sequence: TGTGCCAGCAGTGCCCCGGGACAGGGCTACGAGCAGTACTTC. It encodes CASSAPGQGYEQYF.

The V and J genes are TRBV27 and TRBJ2-5, with D unclear. The CDR3 extends over 13 amino acids. Germline-derived CDR1 and CDR2 are MNHEY and SMNVEV (reference sequence). Trimming left V 7 bases short and J 1 base short, with 10 bases between. CDR3 coding DNA: TGTGCCAGCAAAGGGCAGATCCAAGAGACCCAGTACTTC. Residues: CASKGQIQETQYF.

The chain carries TRBV4-3 and TRBJ1-1; D might be TRBD1 (5 bases). V lost 4 bases, J lost 0 bases, and 9 bases lay in between. Germline V lookup: CDR1 LGHNA, CDR2 YSLEER. The CDR3 totals 14 residues. In nucleotides, the CDR3 is TGCGCCAGCAGCCCGGGGCAGATGAACACTGAAGCTTTCTTT. This translates into CASSPGQMNTEAFF.

This sequence joins TRBV28 and TRBJ2-7; D unresolved. This CDR3 is 12 amino acids long. V was cut by 8 bases and J by 2 bases, with 10 bases left in between. The germline CDR1 and CDR2 sequences are MDHEN and SYDVKM. The CDR3, as DNA: TGTGCCAGCGGCCTAGTTACCTACGAGCAGTACTTC. This encodes CASGLVTYEQYF.

The V gene is TRBV14, the J gene TRBJ2-7; 8 positions match TRBD1. The germline gives CDR1 SGHDN, CDR2 FVKESK. The CDR3 contains 16 residues. J lost 0 bases, V lost 4 bases, and 8 bases had no gene match. The CDR3: CASSPEGQVFSYEQYF. The CDR3 DNA is TGTGCCAGCAGCCCAGAGGGACAGGTATTCTCCTACGAGCAGTACTTC.

The J gene is TRBJ2-1, the V gene TRBV7-2; perhaps TRBD2 as D (6 bases). Per germline, CDR1 SGHTA and CDR2 FQGNSA. The CDR3 contains 15 residues. Trimming removed 0 bases at V and 5 bases at J, with 11 bases between. The CDR3 nucleotides are TGTGCCAGCAGCTTAGCTAGCGGAGGCCACAATGAGCAGTTCTTC. Protein: CASSLASGGHNEQFF.

The J gene is TRBJ2-7, the V gene TRBV6-1, with 7 bases fitting TRBD1. CDR3 length equals 13 residues. Unmatched junction bases numbered 5, after V lost 6 bases and J lost 3 bases. CDR1 is MNHNS and CDR2 is SASEGT in the germline V gene. The CDR3 region has the DNA TGTGCCAGCAGGGACACAGGGGACTACGAGCAGTACTTC. It yields the protein CASRDTGDYEQYF.

This rearrangement joins TRBV27 to TRBJ2-7, with TRBD1 as a possible D gene (6 bases). This CDR3 contains 13 residues. Germline V gene lookup returns CDR1 MNHEY and CDR2 SMNVEV (reference sequence). V lost 3 bases and J lost 0, with 6 bases in between. DNA of the CDR3: TGTGCCAGCAGTTTGGACAGCTCCTACGAGCAGTACTTC. Its protein is CASSLDSSYEQYF.

The chain recombines TRBV15 with TRBJ1-1; a weak D match, TRBD1 (6 bases). CDR1 and CDR2 from the germline V gene are LNHNV and YYDKDF (reference sequence). Trimming left V 0 bases short and J 3 bases short, with 14 bases between. The CDR3 has 16 residues. CDR3 loop: CATSRETGTIDTEAFF. The CDR3 nucleotides read TGTGCCACCAGCAGAGAAACCGGGACAATCGACACTGAAGCTTTCTTT. Full variable domain (remainder filled in from reference TRBV15 and TRBJ1-1): DAMVIQNPRYQVTQFGKPVTLSCSQTLNHNVMYWYQQKSSQAPKLLFHYYDKDFNNEADTPDNFQSRRPNTSFCFLDIRSPGLGDTAMYLCATSRETGTIDTEAFFGQGTRLTVV.

In DNA, the CDR3 is TGCGCCAGCAGCCAAGATCGCCTGAGCTCTGGAAACACCATATATTTT. Its protein is CASSQDRLSSGNTIYF. This rearrangement joins TRBV4-3 to TRBJ1-3; D remains ambiguous. This CDR3 contains 16 residues. The germline CDR1 and CDR2 sequences are LGHNA and YSLEER. V lost 0 bases, J lost 0 bases, and 9 bases lay in between.

The gene calls are TRBV7-9 and TRBJ2-3, with 12 bases fitting TRBD2. Germline V gene lookup returns CDR1 SEHNR and CDR2 FQNEAQ (reference sequence). The J segment lost 0 bases and the V segment lost 3 bases, leaving 1 base of the junction unmatched. The CDR3 length is 16 residues. CDR3 coding DNA: TGTGCCAGCAGCTTTGGGACTAGCGGGAGCACAGATACGCAGTATTTT. Protein product: CASSFGTSGSTDTQYF.

The CDR3 loop is CASSQLLAGGGRYNEQFF. For the CDR3, the DNA is TGCGCCAGCAGCCAGCTCCTAGCGGGAGGCGGGAGGTACAATGAGCAGTTCTTC. The chain is built from TRBV4-3 and TRBJ2-1, with TRBD2 matching over 11 bases. Germline values: CDR1 LGHNA, CDR2 YSLEER. V trimming: 3 bases; J trimming: 4 bases; junction bases outside the gene matches: 11. This CDR3 has 18 amino acids.

The rearrangement uses TRBV29-1 and TRBJ2-2; weak D call: TRBD2 (6 bases). Trimming cost V 2 bases and J 6 bases, with 19 bases left between them. In germline, CDR1 is SQVTM, CDR2 ANQGSEA. This CDR3 contains 16 residues. The CDR3 protein is CSVEWGRESRPGELFF. CDR3 DNA sequence: TGCAGCGTTGAATGGGGACGGGAGAGTAGGCCCGGGGAGCTGTTTTTT.

The CDR3 sequence is CASSVGWGSTDTQYF. The CDR3 DNA reads as TGTGCCAGCAGCGTAGGTTGGGGATCCACAGATACGCAGTATTTT. V and J are TRBV9 and TRBJ2-3, with D uncertain. Germline values: CDR1 SGDLS, CDR2 YYNGEE. V was shortened by 0 bases and J by 2 bases, with 10 bases between the two germline ends. The CDR3 consists of 15 residues.

This rearrangement joins TRBV4-3 to TRBJ1-6, with D uncertain. Between the trimmed V and J ends, which lost 0 bases and 0 bases, there was a span of 9 bases. This CDR3 is built from 17 residues. Germline V gives CDR1 LGHNA, CDR2 YSLEER. DNA for the CDR3: TGCGCCAGCAGCCAAGAATCGATATACTCCTATAATTCACCCCTCCACTTT. Its translation is CASSQESIYSYNSPLHF.

The chain joins TRBV14 to TRBJ2-5, with D unresolved. The CDR3 runs to 14 residues. The V and J ends lost 1 base and 2 bases respectively, with 8 bases between them. Germline lookup yields CDR1 SGHDN and CDR2 FVKESK. The CDR3 protein is CASSQVALQETQYF. CDR3 DNA sequence: TGTGCCAGCAGCCAAGTCGCGTTACAAGAGACCCAGTACTTC.